This is a list of T cell receptor beta chains from one sample in a study of PD-L1 blockade in urothelial cancer. Clones were sequenced by immunoSEQ multiplex PCR, and TCRdb holds only the in-frame ones, with some missing. Found here are around 120,000 clones, more than 85% of them singletons; the top ten hold more than 1.5%. The sequences come from PBMCs, collected around atezolizumab (anti-PD-L1) treatment. The receptors were gathered from a man in his fifties or sixties with urothelial cancer. Each CDR3 is given with its conserved first and last residue. Fields, in order: D gene, V gene, clone size, J gene, CDR3 protein, CDR3 DNA. A D gene is named only where the DNA matches it firmly. Size is stated for part of the rows, as once, few or many counts, or as a class when the clone is expanded.

d_call: TRBD1; v_call: TRBV9; clone_size: NA; j_call: TRBJ1-3; cdr3_aa: CASSSSGTGGVNTIYF; cdr3_nt: TGTGCCAGCAGCTCCTCCGGGACAGGGGGCGTAAACACCATATATTTT
d_call: TRBD1; v_call: TRBV5-1; clone_size: NA; j_call: TRBJ2-3; cdr3_aa: CASSLGGGPSTDTQYF; cdr3_nt: TGCGCCAGCAGCCTAGGGGGCGGGCCAAGCACAGATACGCAGTATTTT
d_call: NA; v_call: TRBV6-1; clone_size: NA; j_call: TRBJ2-1; cdr3_aa: CASMSYNEQFF; cdr3_nt: TGTGCCAGCATGAGCTACAATGAGCAGTTCTTC
d_call: TRBD1; v_call: TRBV9; clone_size: NA; j_call: TRBJ2-1; cdr3_aa: CASSKTTGVNEQFF; cdr3_nt: TGTGCCAGCAGCAAAACGACAGGGGTCAATGAGCAGTTCTTC
d_call: NA; v_call: TRBV25-1; clone_size: NA; j_call: TRBJ1-5; cdr3_aa: CASSEAGNNQPQHF; cdr3_nt: TGTGCCAGCAGTGAGGCAGGGAATAATCAGCCCCAGCATTTT
d_call: NA; v_call: TRBV2; clone_size: NA; j_call: TRBJ1-6; cdr3_aa: CASSFSQGYNSPLHF; cdr3_nt: TGTGCCAGCAGTTTTTCACAGGGTTATAATTCACCCCTCCACTTT
d_call: NA; v_call: TRBV9; clone_size: NA; j_call: TRBJ1-2; cdr3_aa: CASSVAQQAYGYTF; cdr3_nt: TGTGCCAGCAGCGTAGCTCAACAGGCCTATGGCTACACCTTC
d_call: TRBD2; v_call: TRBV28; clone_size: NA; j_call: TRBJ2-1; cdr3_aa: CASSTSGRSYNEQFF; cdr3_nt: TGTGCCAGCAGCACTAGCGGGAGGTCCTACAATGAGCAGTTCTTC
d_call: TRBD2; v_call: TRBV11-3; clone_size: NA; j_call: TRBJ2-5; cdr3_aa: CASSPWSSGGRTQYF; cdr3_nt: TGTGCCAGCAGCCCTTGGTCTAGCGGGGGAAGGACCCAGTACTTC
d_call: NA; v_call: TRBV4-2; clone_size: NA; j_call: TRBJ2-1; cdr3_aa: CASSQDLSDNNEQFF; cdr3_nt: TGTGCCAGCAGCCAAGATCTATCGGACAACAATGAGCAGTTCTTC
d_call: TRBD2; v_call: TRBV19; clone_size: NA; j_call: TRBJ2-7; cdr3_aa: CASSIREGNGEQYF; cdr3_nt: TGTGCCAGTAGTATCCGGGAGGGAAACGGCGAGCAGTACTTC
d_call: TRBD1; v_call: TRBV10-3; clone_size: NA; j_call: TRBJ1-4; cdr3_aa: CAISERGTANEKLFF; cdr3_nt: TGTGCCATCAGTGAGAGGGGGACAGCGAATGAAAAACTGTTTTTT
d_call: NA; v_call: TRBV5-1; clone_size: once; j_call: TRBJ1-1; cdr3_aa: CASSDLGDTEAFF; cdr3_nt: TGCGCCAGCAGCGATTTGGGAGACACTGAAGCTTTCTTT
d_call: TRBD1; v_call: TRBV28; clone_size: NA; j_call: TRBJ1-2; cdr3_aa: CASRRAGGVYGYTF; cdr3_nt: TGTGCCAGCAGACGAGCAGGGGGCGTCTATGGCTACACCTTC
d_call: NA; v_call: TRBV2; clone_size: NA; j_call: TRBJ1-5; cdr3_aa: CASHPGTAAGQPQHF; cdr3_nt: TGTGCCAGCCACCCCGGGACTGCCGCGGGTCAGCCCCAGCATTTT